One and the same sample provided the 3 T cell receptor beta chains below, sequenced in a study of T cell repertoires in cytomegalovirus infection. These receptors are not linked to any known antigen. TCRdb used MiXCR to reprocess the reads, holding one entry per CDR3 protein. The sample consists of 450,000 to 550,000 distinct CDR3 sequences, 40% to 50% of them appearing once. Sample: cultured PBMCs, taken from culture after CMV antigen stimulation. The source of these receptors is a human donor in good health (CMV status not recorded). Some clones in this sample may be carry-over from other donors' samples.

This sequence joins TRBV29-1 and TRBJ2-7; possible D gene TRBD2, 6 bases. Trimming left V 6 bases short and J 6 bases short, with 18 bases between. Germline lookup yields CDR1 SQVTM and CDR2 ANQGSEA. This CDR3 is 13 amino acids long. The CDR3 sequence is CSVGVGGTGEQYF. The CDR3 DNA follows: TGCAGCGTGGGGGTTGGGGGGACCGGCGAGCAGTACTTC.

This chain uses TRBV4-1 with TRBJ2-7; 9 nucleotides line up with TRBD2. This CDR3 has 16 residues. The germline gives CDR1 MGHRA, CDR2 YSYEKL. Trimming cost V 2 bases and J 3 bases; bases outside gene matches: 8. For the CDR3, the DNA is TGCGCCAGCAGCCAATTCTTGAGCGGGAGGATCTACGAGCAGTACTTC. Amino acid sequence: CASSQFLSGRIYEQYF.

CDR3 sequence (DNA): TGCGCCAGCAGTCAATCGATGAACGACGGGGGCAATCAGCCCCAGCATTTT. This sequence encodes CASSQSMNDGGNQPQHF. The rearrangement links TRBV23-1 to TRBJ1-5, with unresolved D. TRBV23-1 is noted as an ORF with a role that remains uncertain. Deletions cut 0 bases from V and 2 bases from J, with 14 bases between. The CDR3 is made up of 17 amino acids.